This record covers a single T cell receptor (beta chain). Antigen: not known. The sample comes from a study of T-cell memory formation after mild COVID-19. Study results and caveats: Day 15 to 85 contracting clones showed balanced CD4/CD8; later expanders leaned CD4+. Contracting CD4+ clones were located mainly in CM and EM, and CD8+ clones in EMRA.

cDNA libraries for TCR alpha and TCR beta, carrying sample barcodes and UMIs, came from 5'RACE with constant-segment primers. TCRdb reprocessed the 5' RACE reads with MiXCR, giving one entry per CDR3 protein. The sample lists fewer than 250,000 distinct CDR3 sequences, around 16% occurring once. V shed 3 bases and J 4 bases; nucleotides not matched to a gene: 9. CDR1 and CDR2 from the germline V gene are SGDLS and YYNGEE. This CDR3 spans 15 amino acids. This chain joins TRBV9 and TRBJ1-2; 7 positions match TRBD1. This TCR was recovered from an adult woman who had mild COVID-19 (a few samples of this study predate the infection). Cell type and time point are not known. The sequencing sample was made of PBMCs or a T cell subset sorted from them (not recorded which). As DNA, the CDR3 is TGTGCCAGCAGCGGGACAGGCCGGACGGTCTATGGCTACACCTTC. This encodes CASSGTGRTVYGYTF.